These 11 T cell receptor beta chains were sequenced from one sample in a study of brain T cells in children with intractable seizures (dated by TCRdb to the early 2020s). The library was produced with the immunoSEQ multiplex PCR assay. TCRdb retrieved this table from immuneACCESS and kept in-frame rearrangements only. Not all clones are present; in checked studies, unresolved V genes account for under half, and no reason is known for the remainder. This sample is represented by more than 40,000 clones; roughly 90% of them were singletons. In total, the top ten clones hold 5.5% to 7% of the sample. This sample's time point label indicates: resected brain tissue, or blood drawn just prior to surgery. Source: peripheral blood, taken at surgery. The receptors here all came from a girl aged 2 to 9 with tuberous sclerosis and intractable seizures.

The chain employs TRBV3-1 (or the pseudogene TRBV3-2) and TRBJ2-2, with 10 bases identical to TRBD1. The germline V gene encodes CDR1 LGHDT and CDR2 YNNKEL (reference sequence). V was pared by 4 bases and J by 6 bases, with 5 bases of the junction left unmatched. This CDR3 contains 15 residues. The CDR3 nucleotides read TGTGCCAGCAGCCCGGGACAGGGGTTCGCCGGGGAGCTGTTTTTT. As protein: CASSPGQGFAGELFF.

This chain links TRBV19 with TRBJ2-5, with a weak D call TRBD1 (5 bases). CDR3 length: 16 amino acids. V was cut by 1 base and J by 3 bases, with 15 bases left in between. Per the germline V gene, CDR1 is LNHDA and CDR2 is SQIVND (reference sequence). CDR3 nucleotides: TGTGCCAGTAGTATAGGGGGTCAGGGTGCTAAAGAGACCCAGTACTTC. Encoded protein: CASSIGGQGAKETQYF.

This clone was counted once. The chain couples TRBV5-1 to TRBJ2-2; 11 bases line up with TRBD1. CDR1 and CDR2 (germline): SGHRS, YFSETQ. Germline trimming cut 6 bases from V and 4 bases from J; bases unmatched to any gene: 11. This CDR3 contains 17 residues. The CDR3 DNA follows: TGCGCCAGCATGCTCCCTAGGGGACAGGGGGTCACCGGGGAGCTGTTTTTT. This codes for CASMLPRGQGVTGELFF.

The chain has TRBV19 and TRBJ1-2; a possible D gene is TRBD1 (6 bases). Germline assignment: CDR1 LNHDA and CDR2 SQIVND (reference sequence). The CDR3 has 13 amino acids. V gave up 3 bases and J gave up 6 bases, with 11 bases separating them. CDR3 nucleotide sequence: TGTGCCAGTAGTATGGGCAGGGGCCATGGCTACACCTTC. Residues: CASSMGRGHGYTF. The entire variable domain, with the rest obtained from reference TRBV19 and TRBJ1-2, is as follows: DGGITQSPKYLFRKEGQNVTLSCEQNLNHDAMYWYRQDPGQGLRLIYYSQIVNDFQKGDIAEGYSVSREKKESFPLTVTSAQKNPTAFYLCASSMGRGHGYTFGSGTRLTVV.

This sequence joins TRBV27 and TRBJ1-1; 7 nucleotides agree with TRBD1. The trim removed 11 bases at V and 1 base at J, leaving 7 bases unmatched. Looked up from germline, CDR1 is MNHEY and CDR2 is SMNVEV (reference sequence). The CDR3 is made up of 13 amino acids. CDR3 coding DNA: TGTGCCGTCAGGGGGATCCCGAACACTGAAGCTTTCTTT. Residues: CAVRGIPNTEAFF.

CDR3 sequence reads: CASSQGLDLDGNTEAFF. CDR3 coding DNA: TGCGCCAGCAGCCAAGGACTAGATCTGGACGGGAACACTGAAGCTTTCTTT. This sequence joins TRBV4-1 and TRBJ1-1; D unclear. The V end lost 1 base, the J end lost 1 base, and 16 bases lay between the germline ends. Germline CDR1 reads MGHRA; CDR2 reads YSYEKL. This CDR3 has 17 residues.

This clone has a single count. V and J are TRBV18 and TRBJ1-3, with D possibly TRBD1 on 5 matching bases. Per germline, CDR1 KGHSH and CDR2 LQKENI. The CDR3 has 18 residues. V lost 2 bases and J 4 bases, leaving 21 bases between the germline ends. CDR3 amino acids: CASSPSSPGPKSGNTIYF. Written as DNA, the CDR3 is TGTGCCAGCTCACCAAGCTCTCCGGGACCCAAAAGCGGAAACACCATATATTTT.

This chain uses TRBV19 with TRBJ1-2, with a possible D match to TRBD1 (5 bases). This CDR3 comprises 13 residues. Germline assignment: CDR1 LNHDA and CDR2 SQIVND (reference sequence). The V end lost 3 bases, the J end lost 4 bases, and 9 bases lay between the germline ends. The CDR3, as DNA: TGTGCCAGTAGTATTACAGGACTCTATGGCTACACCTTC. It encodes CASSITGLYGYTF.

The chain joins TRBV15 to TRBJ2-1; the match to TRBD2 covers 12 bases. V was pared by 0 bases and J by 5 bases, with 8 bases of the junction left unmatched. The CDR3 is 18 amino acids. Looked up from germline, CDR1 is LNHNV and CDR2 is YYDKDF (reference sequence). DNA of the CDR3: TGTGCCACCAGCAGAGATCCGCGACTAGCGGGGGAAAACAATGAGCAGTTCTTC. Protein sequence: CATSRDPRLAGENNEQFF.

The V call is TRBV20-1, the J call TRBJ1-1; D remains ambiguous. Germline lookup yields CDR1 DFQATT and CDR2 SNEGSKA (reference sequence). The CDR3 consists of 13 residues. The V and J ends lost 3 bases and 0 bases respectively, with 8 bases between them. The DNA for the CDR3 is TGCAGTGCTAGTAAGGATTTGAACACTGAAGCTTTCTTT. This codes for CSASKDLNTEAFF.

The chain joins TRBV5-3 to TRBJ1-6; 7 bases align to TRBD1. TRBV5-3 is sorted into the ORF group, with uncertain function. The CDR3 consists of 17 residues. V shed 5 bases, J shed 0 bases, and the junction held 8 bases outside the gene matches. The CDR3 reads CARRADRDGSYNSPLHF. In nucleotides, the CDR3 is TGTGCCAGAAGGGCTGACAGGGATGGCTCCTATAATTCACCCCTCCACTTT.